Following are 5 T cell receptor beta chains from one sample sequenced in a study of cytomegalovirus exposure and HLA in healthy donors. Primers: 60 Vbeta forward and 13 Jbeta reverse. The assay was immunoSEQ multiplex PCR, and TCRdb's table has in-frame clones only and misses some. The table includes about 120,000 clones, more than 60% detected once. Sequencing was done on a sample of PBMCs. Every receptor here comes from a man aged 35 to 55 in good health and CMV-seropositive.

V gene TRBV19 combines with J gene TRBJ2-3, with 15 bases matching TRBD2. V was clipped by 8 bases and J by 0 bases; unmatched bases: 21. The CDR3 is 22 amino acids. Germline V lookup: CDR1 LNHDA, CDR2 SQIVND (reference sequence). The CDR3 bases are TGTGCCAGTCCGAAGACAGGGGCCCCTTGGACTAGCGGGAGGGCAAGCACAGATACGCAGTATTTT. Residues: CASPKTGAPWTSGRASTDTQYF.

Concerning this clone itself: Germline and junction disagree at one end, which may indicate a read error. The chain links TRBV6-1 to TRBJ2-5, with 8 bases identical to TRBD2. The CDR3 contains 16 residues. Germline assignment: CDR1 MNHNS and CDR2 SASEGT. The CDR3 DNA reads TGTGCCAGCAGAGAAGGAGGAGCAGGCGGGGGGGAGACCCAGTACTTC. Its translation: CASREGGAGGGETQYF.

The chain links TRBV10-2 to TRBJ2-5; tentative D call: TRBD1 (5 bases). The germline V and J ends were trimmed by 3 bases and 5 bases, with 10 bases remaining between them. The CDR3 runs 13 residues. CDR1 is WSHSY and CDR2 is SAAADI in the germline V gene. The DNA of the CDR3 is TGCGCCAGCAGTGAAGGGGTGCGGGAGACCCAGTACTTC. Protein sequence: CASSEGVRETQYF.

This clone came up many times. Other DNA variants within this sample encode the same CDR3. The chain employs TRBV18 and TRBJ1-1; a possible D gene is TRBD1 (6 bases). V lost 3 bases and J lost 1, with 6 bases in between. The CDR3 is 13 residues long. Germline CDR1 KGHSH, CDR2 LQKENI. This CDR3 is CASSPTGNTEAFF. CDR3 DNA: TGTGCCAGCTCACCGACAGGGAACACTGAAGCTTTCTTT.

The rearrangement joins TRBV11-3 to TRBJ2-5; D not resolved. The V end lost 1 base, the J end lost 0 bases, and 15 bases lay between the germline ends. Germline V gene sequence: CDR1 SGHNT, CDR2 YENEEA. This CDR3 has 17 residues. In nucleotides, the CDR3 is TGTGCCAGCAGCTTAGTTTCCGACTCCCGCCACCAAGAGACCCAGTACTTC. This codes for CASSLVSDSRHQETQYF.